This T cell receptor beta chain derives from a study of blood T cell repertoires in COVID-19. Study in general: Samples of COVID-19 (acute and convalescent) were obtained from the United States, Italy and Spain.

CDR3 size: 15 residues. Germline assignment: CDR1 MGHRA and CDR2 YSYEKL. Deletions cut 1 base from V and 0 bases from J, with 7 bases between. Study processing details: Amplification of reference gene primers was used by the study to estimate nucleated cell counts. Assay used: immunoSEQ multiplex PCR; TCRdb lists only in-frame clones, some missing. That table is the source of V, J and clone size, and D and trimming were worked out from the DNA. Of approximately 220,000 clones in the sample, approximately 83% were seen once. Recruits, aged about 18 to 100 years, lived in 20 to 30 US areas. This clone was detected a few times.

The sequence was collected from a middle-aged woman who had been exposed to COVID-19. The sequenced sample was PBMCs or T cells enriched from blood (not recorded which). The gene calls are TRBV4-1 and TRBJ1-5; no reliable D call. In DNA, the CDR3 is TGCGCCAGCAGCCAAGCGACAACTAGCAATCAGCCCCAGCATTTT. This gives the protein CASSQATTSNQPQHF.